This T cell receptor beta chain emerged from a study of blood T cell repertoires in COVID-19. Background on the study: The study drew acute and convalescent COVID-19 samples from the United States, Italy and Spain. From T cells, B-cell-depleted T cells, or PBMCs came the material, which was cDNA or gDNA.

The method was immunoSEQ multiplex PCR; TCRdb's version includes in-frame clones alone and lacks a portion of them. The table has fewer than 250,000 clones, around four fifths seen once; the top ten hold roughly 8%. Germline values: CDR1 MNHEY, CDR2 SVGAGI. V gave up 9 bases and J gave up 1 base; unmatched junction bases: 4. The CDR3 sequence is 14 residues long. This chain uses TRBV6-5 with TRBJ1-3; 9 bases match TRBD1. This sequence was found in a woman between 50 and 59 years old with acute or convalescent COVID-19. Material for sequencing was peripheral blood. CDR3 nucleotide sequence: TGTGCCAGTAAACAGGGGGCATCTGGAAACACCATATATTTT. Its translation is CASKQGASGNTIYF.